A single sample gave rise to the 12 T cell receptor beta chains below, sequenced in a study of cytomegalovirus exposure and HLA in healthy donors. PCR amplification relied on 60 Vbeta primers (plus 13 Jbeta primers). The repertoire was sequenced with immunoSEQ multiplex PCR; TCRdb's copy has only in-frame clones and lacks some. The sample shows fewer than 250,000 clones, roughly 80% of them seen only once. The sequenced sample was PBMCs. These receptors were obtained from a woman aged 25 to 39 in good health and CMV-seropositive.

The CDR3 sequence: CASSPPTSVTDTQYF. The CDR3 DNA is TGTGCCAGCTCACCACCAACTAGCGTAACAGATACGCAGTATTTT. The J gene is TRBJ2-3, the V gene TRBV18; 7 nucleotides line up with TRBD2. Losses at the gene ends were 0 bases for V and 3 bases for J; bases not matched to a gene: 3. There are 15 residues in the CDR3. Germline V gene data show CDR1 as KGHSH and CDR2 as LQKENI.

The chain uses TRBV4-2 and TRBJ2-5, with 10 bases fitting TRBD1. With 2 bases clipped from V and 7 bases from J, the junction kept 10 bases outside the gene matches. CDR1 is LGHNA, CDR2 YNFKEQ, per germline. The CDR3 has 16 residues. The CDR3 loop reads CASSQRLGQGRGTQYF. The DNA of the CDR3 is TGTGCCAGCAGCCAACGCCTGGGACAGGGGAGGGGGACCCAGTACTTC.

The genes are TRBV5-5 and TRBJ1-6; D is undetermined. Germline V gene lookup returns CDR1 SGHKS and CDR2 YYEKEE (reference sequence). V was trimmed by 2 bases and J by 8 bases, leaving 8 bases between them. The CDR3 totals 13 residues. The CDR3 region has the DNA TGTGCCAGCAGCTTAAGTACGGATTCACCCCTCCACTTT. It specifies CASSLSTDSPLHF.

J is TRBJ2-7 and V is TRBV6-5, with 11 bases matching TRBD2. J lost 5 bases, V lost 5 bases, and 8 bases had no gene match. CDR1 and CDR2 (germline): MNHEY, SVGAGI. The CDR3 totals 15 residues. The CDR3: CASSGTSGGVNEQYF. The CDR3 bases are TGTGCCAGCAGTGGAACTAGCGGGGGAGTGAACGAGCAGTACTTC.

The CDR3 region has the DNA TGTGCCAGCAGCTTGTTGGCAGGGGCGAAGTCCTATAATTCACCCCTCCACTTT. As protein: CASSLLAGAKSYNSPLHF. V and J are TRBV5-6 and TRBJ1-6; D is possibly TRBD1 (6 bases). Looked up from germline, CDR1 is SGHDT and CDR2 is YYEEEE. The CDR3 consists of 18 residues. V shed 1 base and J shed 1 base, with 15 bases lying between them.

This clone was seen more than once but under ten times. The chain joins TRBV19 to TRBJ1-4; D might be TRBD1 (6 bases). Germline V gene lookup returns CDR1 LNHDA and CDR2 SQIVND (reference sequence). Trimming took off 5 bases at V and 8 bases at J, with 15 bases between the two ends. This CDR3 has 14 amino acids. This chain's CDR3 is CASSGRDTREKLFF. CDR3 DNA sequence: TGTGCCAGTAGTGGCCGGGACACCCGGGAAAAACTGTTTTTT.

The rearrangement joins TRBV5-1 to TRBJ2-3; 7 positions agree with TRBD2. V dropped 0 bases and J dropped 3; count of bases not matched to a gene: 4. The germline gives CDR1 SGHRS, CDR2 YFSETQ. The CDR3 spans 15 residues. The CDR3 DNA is TGCGCCAGCAGCTTGGCGGGGGGTAGAACAGATACGCAGTATTTT. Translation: CASSLAGGRTDTQYF. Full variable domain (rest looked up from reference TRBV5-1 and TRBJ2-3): KAGVTQTPRYLIKTRGQQVTLSCSPISGHRSVSWYQQTPGQGLQFLFEYFSETQRNKGNFPGRFSGRQFSNSRSEMNVSTLELGDSALYLCASSLAGGRTDTQYFGPGTRLTVL.

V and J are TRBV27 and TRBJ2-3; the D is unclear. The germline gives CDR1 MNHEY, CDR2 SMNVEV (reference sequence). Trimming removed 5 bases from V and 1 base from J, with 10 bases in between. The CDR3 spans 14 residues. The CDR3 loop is CASSTLPGTDTQYF. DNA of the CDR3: TGTGCCAGCAGTACCCTCCCGGGCACAGATACGCAGTATTTT.

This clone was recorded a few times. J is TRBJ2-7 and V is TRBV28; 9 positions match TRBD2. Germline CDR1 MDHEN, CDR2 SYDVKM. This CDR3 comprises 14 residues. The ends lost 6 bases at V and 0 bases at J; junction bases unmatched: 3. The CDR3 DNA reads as TGTGCCAGCAGGACTAGCGGTCTCTCCTACGAGCAGTACTTC. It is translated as CASRTSGLSYEQYF.

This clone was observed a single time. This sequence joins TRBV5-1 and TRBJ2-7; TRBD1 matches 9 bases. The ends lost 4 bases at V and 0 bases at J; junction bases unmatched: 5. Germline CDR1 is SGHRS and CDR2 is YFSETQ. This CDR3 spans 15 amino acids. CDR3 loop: CASSKGQGNSYEQYF. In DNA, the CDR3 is TGCGCCAGCAGCAAGGGACAGGGCAACTCCTACGAGCAGTACTTC.

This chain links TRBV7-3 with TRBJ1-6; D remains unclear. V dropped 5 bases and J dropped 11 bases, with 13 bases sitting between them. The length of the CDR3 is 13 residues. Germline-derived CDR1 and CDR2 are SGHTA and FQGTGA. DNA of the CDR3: TGTGCCAGCAGCCCCAGTCTGGGAGCACCCCTCCACTTT. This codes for CASSPSLGAPLHF.

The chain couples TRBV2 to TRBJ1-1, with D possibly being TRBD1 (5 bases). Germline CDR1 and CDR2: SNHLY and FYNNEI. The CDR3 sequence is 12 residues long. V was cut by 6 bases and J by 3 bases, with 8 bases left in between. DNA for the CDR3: TGTGCCAGCAGGGGGGACTACACTGAAGCTTTCTTT. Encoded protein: CASRGDYTEAFF.